This T cell receptor (beta chain) was observed in a study of vaccination effects on CD4 cells after COVID-19. Regarding the study as a whole: Just 1 of 255 vaccine-induced clones in healthy recipients was cross-reactive.

Pools of viral peptides were used by the ViraFEST assay to expand antigen-specific CD4+ T cells ahead of sequencing. The culture ran for less than 12 days, and then CD4+ T cells were isolated. Two-dose BNT162b2 or mRNA-1273 vaccination was given to participants. Every well got around 1.9 million PBMC, which were grown with 8.5 to 10 IU/ml IL-2 and about 10 ug/ml peptides. At days 3 and 7, half of the medium was exchanged for IL-2 medium. In its sample, this clone was seen a few times. The antigen is not known. The CDR3 consists of 14 residues. J lost 8 bases, V lost 1 base, and 4 bases had no gene match. Germline lookup yields CDR1 MGHRA and CDR2 YSYEKL. TCRdb's table, derived via immunoSEQ multiplex PCR, lists solely in-frame clones and lacks some. The sample includes approximately 13,000 clones, 55% to 85% seen only once; the top ten take 9.9%.

The specimen was CD4+ T cells from PBMCs cultured with SARS-CoV-2 spike peptides, collected after COVID-19 vaccination. This clonotype was obtained from a human donor who received a COVID-19 vaccine. V is TRBV4-1 and J is TRBJ1-2; the match to TRBD1 covers 10 bases. CDR3 bases: TGCGCCAGCAGCCAAGTGGACAGGGGGTCCGGCTACACCTTC. This gives the protein CASSQVDRGSGYTF.